The clone carrying this T cell receptor beta chain came up once. Its matching antigen is unknown. These data come from a study of identical twins. Study-wide findings and caveats: Interpretation of the results relied on cross-sectional statistical analysis and not on following the same donors. A partial confounding effect on zero-insertion analyses could come from invariant MAIT and iNKT cells.

This CDR3 has 16 amino acids. The ends were cut back, 1 base at V and 2 bases at J, with 14 bases in the middle. CDR1 is MGHRA, CDR2 YSYEKL, per germline. TCRdb recomputed calls from the 5' RACE reads with MiXCR, one row per CDR3 protein. The table has about 200,000 distinct CDR3 sequences, about 7.5% seen once. These data were also reused for a study on yellow fever vaccine responses in identical twins.

Sequences were obtained from memory (CD45RO+) T cells sorted from blood. The sequence derives from a woman aged 18-29 years in good health. The chain uses TRBV4-1 and TRBJ2-5, with no clear D. DNA of the CDR3: TGCGCCAGCAGCCAAGGTCAAGGACGCCTACAAGAGACCCAGTACTTC. This encodes CASSQGQGRLQETQYF.